This T cell receptor beta chain was sequenced during a study of Tregs in tolerant kidney transplant recipients. CD4+CD25+CD127- Tregs, CD4+CD25- non-Tregs, CD4 and CD8 cells were sorted. Regulatory T cells were sorted from thawed PBMCs rested overnight at 37°C with about 210 IU/ml IL-2. Trimming took 2 bases from V and 1 from J, leaving 6 bases between them. The CDR3 runs to 14 residues. Germline lookup yields CDR1 SGHRS and CDR2 YFSETQ. Remarks on this clone: Antigen specificity is unknown.

Clones were read by immunoSEQ multiplex PCR, and TCRdb kept only the in-frame ones, dropping some. The sample lists about 46,000 clones; about 90% were seen once. Study-wide results and limits: This study did not directly address biological reproducibility. Tregs expanded with activated donor B cells seemed most donor-specific.

The source of this sequence is a human donor in good health. The V call is TRBV5-1, the J call TRBJ2-2; no definite D call. The sample comprised Tregs from blood. The DNA for the CDR3 is TGCGCCAGCAGCTTAGCCGGGAACACCGGGGAGCTGTTTTTT. Translated: CASSLAGNTGELFF.